This T cell receptor beta chain originates from a study of T-cell reconstitution after alpha-beta-depleted transplantation in children. The study, taken as a whole, reports: Surviving recipient T cells and thymic progenitors underlay high day-60 TCRbeta diversity in some patients. Fresh T-cell production supplied most of the T-cell counts and diversity seen one year after transplant. Two months or so post-transplant, alpha-beta T cells reportedly derived from several hundred expanded graft clones.

This clonotype was picked up a small number of times. Its antigen is as yet unknown. This CDR3 region has 13 residues. Germline assignment: CDR1 LGHDT and CDR2 YNNKEL (reference sequence). V was trimmed by 3 bases and J by 2 bases, leaving 8 bases between them. Unique molecular identifiers were incorporated when the TCRbeta library was constructed. MiXCR was run by TCRdb on the PCR reads, yielding one entry per CDR3 protein. The table records about 830,000 distinct CDR3 sequences, 15% to 20% of them present only once. This TCR was sampled from a male patient younger than 18 who had a stem cell transplant for acute lymphoblastic leukemia, so the T cells may come from the graft donor. This chain joins TRBV3-1 and TRBJ2-7; D is unresolved. The specimen was PBMCs, mostly from graft donor cells, collected 360 days after TCRalphabeta/CD19-depleted stem cell transplant. CDR3 region: CASSQQNTYEQYF. DNA for the CDR3: TGTGCCAGCAGCCAGCAAAACACCTACGAGCAGTACTTC.